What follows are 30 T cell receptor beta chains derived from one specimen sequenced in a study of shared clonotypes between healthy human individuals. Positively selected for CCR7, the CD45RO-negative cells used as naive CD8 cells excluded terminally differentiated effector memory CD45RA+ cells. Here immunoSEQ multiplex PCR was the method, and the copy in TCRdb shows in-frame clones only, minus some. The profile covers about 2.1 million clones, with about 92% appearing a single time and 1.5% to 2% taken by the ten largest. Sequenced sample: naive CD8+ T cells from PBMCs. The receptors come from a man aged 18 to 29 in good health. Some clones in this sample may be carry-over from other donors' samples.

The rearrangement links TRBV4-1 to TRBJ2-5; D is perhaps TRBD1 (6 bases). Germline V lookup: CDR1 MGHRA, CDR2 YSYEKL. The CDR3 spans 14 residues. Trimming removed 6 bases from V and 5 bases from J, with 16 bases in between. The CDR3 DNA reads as TGCGCCAGCAGTCCTAAACAGGGCTGGGAGACCCAGTACTTC. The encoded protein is CASSPKQGWETQYF.

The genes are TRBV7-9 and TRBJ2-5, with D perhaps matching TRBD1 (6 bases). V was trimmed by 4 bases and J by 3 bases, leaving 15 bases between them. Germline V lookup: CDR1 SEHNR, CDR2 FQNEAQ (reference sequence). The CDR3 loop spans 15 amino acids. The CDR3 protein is CASSYPRGEEETQYF. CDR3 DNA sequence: TGTGCCAGCAGCTATCCCAGGGGCGAGGAAGAGACCCAGTACTTC.

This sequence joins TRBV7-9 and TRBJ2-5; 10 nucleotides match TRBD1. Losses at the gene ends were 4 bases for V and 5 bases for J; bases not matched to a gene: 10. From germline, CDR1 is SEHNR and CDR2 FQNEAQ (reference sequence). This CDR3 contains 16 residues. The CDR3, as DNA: TGTGCCAGCAGCTATGAGACAGGGGGCGCATCTGAGACCCAGTACTTC. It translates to CASSYETGGASETQYF.

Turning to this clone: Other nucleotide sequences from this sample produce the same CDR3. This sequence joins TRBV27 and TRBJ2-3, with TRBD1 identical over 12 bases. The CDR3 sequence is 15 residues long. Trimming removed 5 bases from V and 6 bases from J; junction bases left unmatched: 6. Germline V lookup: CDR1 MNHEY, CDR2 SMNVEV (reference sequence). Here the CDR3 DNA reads TGTGCCAGCAGTCAAGGGACAGGGGGCTGGGATACGCAGTATTTT. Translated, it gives CASSQGTGGWDTQYF.

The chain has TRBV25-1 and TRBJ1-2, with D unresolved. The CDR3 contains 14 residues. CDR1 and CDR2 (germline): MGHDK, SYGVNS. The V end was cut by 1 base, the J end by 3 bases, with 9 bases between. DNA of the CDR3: TGTGCCAGCAGTGAATCGTCGAGGTACTATGGCTACACCTTC. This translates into CASSESSRYYGYTF.

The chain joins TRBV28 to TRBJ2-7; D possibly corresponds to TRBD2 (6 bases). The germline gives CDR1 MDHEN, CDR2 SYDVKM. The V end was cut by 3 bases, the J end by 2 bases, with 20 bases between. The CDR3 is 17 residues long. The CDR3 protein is CASSFEITNRRAYEQYF. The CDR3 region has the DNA TGTGCCAGCAGTTTTGAGATAACCAACAGGAGGGCCTACGAGCAGTACTTC.

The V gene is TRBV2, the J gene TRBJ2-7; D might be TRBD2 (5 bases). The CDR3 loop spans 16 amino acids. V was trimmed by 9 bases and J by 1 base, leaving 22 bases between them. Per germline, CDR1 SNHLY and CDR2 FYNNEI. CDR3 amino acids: CASSLSLVGRSYEQYF. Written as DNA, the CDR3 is TGTGCCAGTAGTCTAAGTTTGGTAGGGAGATCCTACGAGCAGTACTTC.

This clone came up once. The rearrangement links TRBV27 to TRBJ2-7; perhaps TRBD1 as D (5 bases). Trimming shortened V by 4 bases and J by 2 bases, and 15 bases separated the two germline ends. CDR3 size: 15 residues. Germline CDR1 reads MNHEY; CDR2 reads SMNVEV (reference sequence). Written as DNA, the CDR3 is TGTGCCAGCAGTTACTTAGCCGACAGTACCTACGAGCAGTACTTC. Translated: CASSYLADSTYEQYF.

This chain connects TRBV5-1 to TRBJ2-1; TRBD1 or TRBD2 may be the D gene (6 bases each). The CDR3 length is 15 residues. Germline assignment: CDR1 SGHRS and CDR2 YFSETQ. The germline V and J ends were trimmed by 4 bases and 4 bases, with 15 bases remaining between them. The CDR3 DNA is TGCGCCAGCAGCGCCGGGGGCGGGGTGTACAATGAGCAGTTCTTC. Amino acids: CASSAGGGVYNEQFF. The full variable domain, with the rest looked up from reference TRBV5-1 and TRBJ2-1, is KAGVTQTPRYLIKTRGQQVTLSCSPISGHRSVSWYQQTPGQGLQFLFEYFSETQRNKGNFPGRFSGRQFSNSRSEMNVSTLELGDSALYLCASSAGGGVYNEQFFGPGTRLTVL.

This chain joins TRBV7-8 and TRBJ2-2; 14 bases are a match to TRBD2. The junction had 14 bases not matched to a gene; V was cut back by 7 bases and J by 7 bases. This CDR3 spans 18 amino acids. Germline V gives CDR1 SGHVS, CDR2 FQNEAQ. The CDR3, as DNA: TGTGCCAGCACCGAGACGTATAGACTAGCGGGAGGGGACGGGGAGCTGTTTTTT. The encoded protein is CASTETYRLAGGDGELFF. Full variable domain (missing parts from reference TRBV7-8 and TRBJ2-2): GAGVSQSPRYKVAKRGQDVALRCDPISGHVSLFWYQQALGQGPEFLTYFQNEAQLDKSGLPSDRFFAERPEGSVSTLKIQRTQQEDSAVYLCASTETYRLAGGDGELFFGEGSRLTVL.

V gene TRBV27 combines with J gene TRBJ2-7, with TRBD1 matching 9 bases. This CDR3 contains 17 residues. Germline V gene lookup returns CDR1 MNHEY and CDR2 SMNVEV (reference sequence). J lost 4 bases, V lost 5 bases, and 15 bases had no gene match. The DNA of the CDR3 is TGTGCCAGCAGTCTGATCTGGACTCGGGACAGGGAGTACGAGCAGTACTTC. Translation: CASSLIWTRDREYEQYF.

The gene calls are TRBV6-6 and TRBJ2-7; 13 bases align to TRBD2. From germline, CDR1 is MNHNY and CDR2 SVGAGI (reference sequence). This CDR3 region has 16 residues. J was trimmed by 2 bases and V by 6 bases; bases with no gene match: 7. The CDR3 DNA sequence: TGTGCCAGCAGGGAGGGGACTAGCGGGAACCCCTACGAGCAGTACTTC. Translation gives CASREGTSGNPYEQYF.

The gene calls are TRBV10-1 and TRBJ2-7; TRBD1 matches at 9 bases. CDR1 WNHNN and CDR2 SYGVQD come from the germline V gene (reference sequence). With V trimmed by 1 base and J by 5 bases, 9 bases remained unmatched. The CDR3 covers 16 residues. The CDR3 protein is CASSECQGQGWHEQYF. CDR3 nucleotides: TGCGCCAGCAGTGAGTGCCAGGGACAGGGATGGCACGAGCAGTACTTC.

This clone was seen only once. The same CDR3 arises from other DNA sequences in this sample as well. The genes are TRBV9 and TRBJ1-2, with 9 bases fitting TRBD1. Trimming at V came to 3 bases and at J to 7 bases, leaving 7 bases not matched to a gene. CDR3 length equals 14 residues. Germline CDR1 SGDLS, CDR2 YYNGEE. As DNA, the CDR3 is TGTGCCAGCAGCGCACAACAGGGGGCGCGTGGCTACACCTTC. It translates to CASSAQQGARGYTF.

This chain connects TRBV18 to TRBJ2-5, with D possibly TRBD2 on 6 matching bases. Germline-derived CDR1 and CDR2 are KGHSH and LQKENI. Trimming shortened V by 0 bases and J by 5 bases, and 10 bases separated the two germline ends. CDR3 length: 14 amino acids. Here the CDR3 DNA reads TGTGCCAGCTCACCACCCCACCGGGAGGAGACCCAGTACTTC. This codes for CASSPPHREETQYF.

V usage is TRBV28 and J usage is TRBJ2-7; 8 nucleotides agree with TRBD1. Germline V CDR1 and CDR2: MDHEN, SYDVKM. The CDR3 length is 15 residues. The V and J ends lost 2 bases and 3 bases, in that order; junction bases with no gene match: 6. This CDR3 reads CASSLGGTGDYEQYF. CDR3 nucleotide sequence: TGTGCCAGCAGTTTAGGTGGGACAGGAGACTACGAGCAGTACTTC.

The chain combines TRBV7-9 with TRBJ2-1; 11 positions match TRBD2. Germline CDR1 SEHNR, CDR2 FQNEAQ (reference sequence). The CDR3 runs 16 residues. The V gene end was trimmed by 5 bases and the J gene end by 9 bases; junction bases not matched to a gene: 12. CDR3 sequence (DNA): TGTGCCAGCAGCACTTCAGTACTAGCGGGAGTACCTGAGCAGTTCTTC. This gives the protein CASSTSVLAGVPEQFF.

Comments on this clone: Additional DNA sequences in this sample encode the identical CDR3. CDR3 bases: TGTGCCAGCAGTTTGGCAAGAGGGAACACTGAAGCTTTCTTT. It translates to CASSLARGNTEAFF. The chain uses TRBV28 and TRBJ1-1; D remains ambiguous. The CDR3 is 14 amino acids. Germline V CDR1 and CDR2: MDHEN, SYDVKM. The V end lost 3 bases, the J end lost 1 base, and 9 bases lay between the germline ends.

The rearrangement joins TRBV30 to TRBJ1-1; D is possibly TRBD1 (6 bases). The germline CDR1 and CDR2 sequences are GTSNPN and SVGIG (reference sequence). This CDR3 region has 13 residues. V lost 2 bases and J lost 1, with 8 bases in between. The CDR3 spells CAWSWTENTEAFF. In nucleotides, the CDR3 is TGTGCCTGGAGTTGGACAGAGAACACTGAAGCTTTCTTT.

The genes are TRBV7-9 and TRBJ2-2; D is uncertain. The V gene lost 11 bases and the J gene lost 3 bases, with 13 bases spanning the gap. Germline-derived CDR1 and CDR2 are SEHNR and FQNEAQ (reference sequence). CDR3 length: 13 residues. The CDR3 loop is CAALGSDTGELFF. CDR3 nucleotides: TGTGCCGCTCTCGGGTCCGACACCGGGGAGCTGTTTTTT.

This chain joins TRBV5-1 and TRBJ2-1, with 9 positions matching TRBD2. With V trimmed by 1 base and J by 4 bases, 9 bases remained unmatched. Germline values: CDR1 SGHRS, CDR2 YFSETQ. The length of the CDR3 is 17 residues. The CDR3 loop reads CASSLWASGNLYNEQFF. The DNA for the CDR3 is TGCGCCAGCAGCTTGTGGGCTAGCGGGAACCTTTACAATGAGCAGTTCTTC.

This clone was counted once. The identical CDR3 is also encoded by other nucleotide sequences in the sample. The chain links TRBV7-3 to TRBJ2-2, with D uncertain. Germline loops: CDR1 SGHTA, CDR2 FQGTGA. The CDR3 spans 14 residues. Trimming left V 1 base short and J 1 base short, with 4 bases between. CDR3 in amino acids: CASSLRGNTGELFF. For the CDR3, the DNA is TGTGCCAGCAGCTTAAGGGGGAACACCGGGGAGCTGTTTTTT. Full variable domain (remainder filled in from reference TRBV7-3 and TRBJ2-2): GAGVSQTPSNKVTEKGKYVELRCDPISGHTALYWYRQSLGQGPEFLIYFQGTGAADDSGLPNDRFFAVRPEGSVSTLKIQRTERGDSAVYLCASSLRGNTGELFFGEGSRLTVL.

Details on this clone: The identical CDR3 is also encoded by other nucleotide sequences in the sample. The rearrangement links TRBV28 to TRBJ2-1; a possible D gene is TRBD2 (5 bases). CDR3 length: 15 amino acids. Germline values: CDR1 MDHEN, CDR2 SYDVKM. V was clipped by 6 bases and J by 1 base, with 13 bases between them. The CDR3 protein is CASSLLGESYNEQFF. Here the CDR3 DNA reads TGTGCCAGCAGCCTCCTTGGGGAGTCCTACAATGAGCAGTTCTTC.

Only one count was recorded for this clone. In DNA form, the CDR3 reads TGTGCCAGCAGCCCACTTCCGGCACGGGAGACCCAGTACTTC. This gives the protein CASSPLPARETQYF. V and J are TRBV7-9 and TRBJ2-5; D is uncertain. Trimming removed 5 bases from V and 5 bases from J, with 15 bases in between. The CDR3 consists of 14 residues. Looked up from germline, CDR1 is SEHNR and CDR2 is FQNEAQ (reference sequence).

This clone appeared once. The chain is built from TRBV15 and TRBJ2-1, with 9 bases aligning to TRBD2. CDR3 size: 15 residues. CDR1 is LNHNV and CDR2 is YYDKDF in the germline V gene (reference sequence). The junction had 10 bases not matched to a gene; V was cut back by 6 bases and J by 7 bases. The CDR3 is CATSESSGSWNEQFF. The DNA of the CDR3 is TGTGCCACCAGTGAGAGTAGCGGGAGTTGGAATGAGCAGTTCTTC.

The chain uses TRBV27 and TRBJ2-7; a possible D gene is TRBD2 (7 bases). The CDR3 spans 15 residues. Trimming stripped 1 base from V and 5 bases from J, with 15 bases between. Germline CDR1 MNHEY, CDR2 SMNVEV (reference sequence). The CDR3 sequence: CASSLFRGAWNEQYF. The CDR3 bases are TGTGCCAGCAGTTTATTTCGGGGGGCATGGAACGAGCAGTACTTC.

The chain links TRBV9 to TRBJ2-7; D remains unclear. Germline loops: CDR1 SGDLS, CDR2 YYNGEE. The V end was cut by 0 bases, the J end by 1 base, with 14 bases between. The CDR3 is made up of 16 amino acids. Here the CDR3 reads CASSVVPTLASYEQYF. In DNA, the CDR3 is TGTGCCAGCAGCGTAGTCCCAACGCTGGCGTCCTACGAGCAGTACTTC.

The CDR3 region is CASSLGSGIKETQYF. CDR3 in DNA: TGTGCCAGCAGCTTAGGTAGCGGGATTAAAGAGACCCAGTACTTC. This chain uses TRBV11-2 with TRBJ2-5, with TRBD2 matching 8 bases. Germline assignment: CDR1 SGHAT and CDR2 FQNNGV. V shed 1 base, J shed 3 bases, and the junction held 4 bases outside the gene matches. CDR3 length: 15 amino acids. Filled out from reference TRBV11-2 and TRBJ2-5, the complete variable domain reads EAGVAQSPRYKIIEKRQSVAFWCNPISGHATLYWYQQILGQGPKLLIQFQNNGVVDDSQLPKDRFSAERLKGVDSTLKIQPAKLEDSAVYLCASSLGSGIKETQYFGPGTRLLVL.

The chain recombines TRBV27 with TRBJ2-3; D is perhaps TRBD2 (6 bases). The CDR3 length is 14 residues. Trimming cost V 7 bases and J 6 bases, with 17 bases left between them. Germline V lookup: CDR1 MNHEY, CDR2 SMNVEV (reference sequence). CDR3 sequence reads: CASKGLLPRDTQYF. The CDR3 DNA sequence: TGTGCCAGCAAGGGACTCCTACCGCGCGATACGCAGTATTTT.

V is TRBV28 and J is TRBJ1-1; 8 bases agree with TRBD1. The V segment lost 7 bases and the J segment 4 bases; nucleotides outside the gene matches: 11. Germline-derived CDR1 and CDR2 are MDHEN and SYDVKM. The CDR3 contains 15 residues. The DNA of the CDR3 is TGTGCCAGCACCCTATTTGGACAGGGTGCCACTGAAGCTTTCTTT. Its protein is CASTLFGQGATEAFF.